Sequencing of this T cell receptor (beta chain) was carried out in a study of shared clonotypes between healthy human individuals (dated by TCRdb to 2020 to 2022). Study-level background: A few men and two women, aged 18 to 49 years, made up the cohort. For each donor, three plates each were used for CD4 naive and CD4 memory, two plates were used for CD8 naive, and one plate was used for CD8 memory. Blood TCR repertoires of roughly five healthy adults were deeply sequenced to estimate repertoire size and the extent of clonotype sharing between individuals. To increase sequencing depth and limit assay-specific biases, different laboratories used diverse techniques to prepare libraries and sequence TCR repertoires. Leukapheresis yielded between about 0.94 and 10 billion PBMCs per donor.

The count of this clone is one. Its cognate antigen has yet to be identified. Nothing much larger sits one base from this clone, and base qualities are not available. Donors were healthy HIV-negative adults with no recently reported acute infections or vaccinations. Every donor was a Caucasian adult living in Nashville, Tennessee, USA. CD4+ T cells were enriched through magnetic negative selection, after which naive cells were positively selected on CD45RA and the remaining negative fraction served as the memory subset. Blood was obtained by leukapheresis, after which PBMCs were separated by Ficoll-Histopaque density gradient centrifugation and cryopreserved in liquid nitrogen vapor phase. Purity and quantity of every magnetically sorted T cell population were checked by analytical flow cytometry. Each sorted fraction had its genomic DNA isolated and then quantified by UV absorbance on a Nanodrop 2000c.

V and J lose 7 bases and 0 bases, and a span of 12 bases separates them. The CDR3 goes from the cysteine to the phenylalanine over 15 residues. Just CDR3 DNA is preserved here, 45 bases in frame from base 1. The germline V gene gives CDR1 as SNHLY and CDR2 as FYNNEI. What the study reported, not specific to this receptor: Pairwise subsampling indicated that sequencing depth was expected to affect the degree of clonotype sharing among donors. Even with the large sequencing depth, rarefaction of the sorted-subset datasets indicated that sequencing was incomplete. Because the study included a small number of donors, the genetic and exposure-history diversity represented was limited. Larger estimated clonotype richness was generally found for naive subsets than for memory subsets. Sharing across several donors was observed for about 5% of naive CD4, around 3.5% of naive CD8, about 2.3% of memory CD4, and roughly 0.4% of memory CD8 clonotypes. Compared with non-shared clonotypes, clonotypes shared by all four sorted-subset donors had higher generation probabilities. Sampling was restricted to blood, and TCR repertoires in tissues likely differ from the TCR repertoires found in blood.

Using the deep immunoSEQ assay, multiplex PCR amplified TCR CDR3 regions from genomic DNA. For each cell subset, the extracted genomic DNA was distributed evenly across all wells of several immunoSEQ 96-well plates, and each plate served as one replicate. Each replicate PCR for sorted subsets received about 200 ng genomic DNA, equal to tens of thousands of T cell genomes. Purified libraries were quantified with a Qubit 3.0 fluorometer, sized on a Bioanalyzer 2100, and re-quantified with the KAPA Library Quantification kit. A separate single-read 150-cycle Illumina NextSeq 550 flow cell was used to sequence each immunoSEQ 96-well plate. In the original analysis: Because the immunoSEQ output included only junctional sequences and no quality scores, the filtering could not be the same as the filtering used for full-length reads. Sequences were annotated with PyIR, a Python wrapper for IgBLAST v1.9, and V/J genes and CDR3 were assigned using IMGT germline references. Reads with weak V/J assignments (E-value above 1e-6), missing CDR3, stop codons, out-of-frame junctions, or ambiguous translated residues were removed. A V3J clonotype was defined by an identical inferred V gene, J gene, and CDR3 amino acid sequence. Percentage overlap between repertoires was computed as shared unique clonotypes divided by the size of the smaller repertoire. Repertoire richness was assessed with RTK rarefaction, the Chao1 estimator, and Recon v2.1 estimates of unobserved clonotypes. Generation probabilities were computed with OLGA for all TCRbeta clonotypes obtained by the gDNA method from four donors. In its TCRdb copy, this immuneACCESS table keeps in-frame sequences only and misses some clones. Where compared with another copy, unresolved V genes explain less than half of these, and the others have no known cause. V, J and clone size reflect that table, while D and trimming were determined from the DNA. Across this sample there are more than 2 million clones, with under 97% seen only once. The ten largest clones represent about 0.13% of the sample.

The rearranged chain carries TRBV2 and TRBJ2-2; no D gene call is confident. This sequence was found in a man between 18 and 35 years old in good health. Material: naive CD4+ T cells sorted from blood. The sample's cell subset or site label is to be understood as: CD45RA+ positively selected. The CDR3 here reads CASIQETPNTGELFF. DNA sequence: TGTGCCAGCATTCAGGAGACACCGAACACCGGGGAGCTGTTTTTT.